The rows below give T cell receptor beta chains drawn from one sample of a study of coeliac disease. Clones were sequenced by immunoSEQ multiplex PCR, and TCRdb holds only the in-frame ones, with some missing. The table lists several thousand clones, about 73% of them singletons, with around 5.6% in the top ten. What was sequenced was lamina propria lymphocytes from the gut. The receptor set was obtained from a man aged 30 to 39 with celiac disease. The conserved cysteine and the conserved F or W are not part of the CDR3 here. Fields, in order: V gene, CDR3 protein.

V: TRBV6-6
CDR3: ASSATSGGAWETQY

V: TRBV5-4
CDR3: ASSLEPGFYEQY

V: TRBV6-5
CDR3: ASSYSSSGGPDTQY

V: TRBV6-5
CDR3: ASSYSRSNSPLH

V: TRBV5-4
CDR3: ASSLEQHVDTQY

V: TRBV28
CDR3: ASRTGTANNYGYT

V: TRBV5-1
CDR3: ASSWGTGGDAF

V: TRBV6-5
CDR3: ASRLAEGAYNEQF

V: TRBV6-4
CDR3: ASRPAFDRDGTKAF

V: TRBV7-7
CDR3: ASSLGTGGRTDTQY

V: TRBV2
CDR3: ASRDIGTRGSLQPQH

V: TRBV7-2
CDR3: ASSLDVGATSGYT

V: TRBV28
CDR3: ASSAPGGDGYT

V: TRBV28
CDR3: ASSFASGISEQY

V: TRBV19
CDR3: ASSLGTGSTVYEQY

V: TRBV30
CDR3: AWMVSGGSDEQY

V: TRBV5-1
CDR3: ASSSDSNEQY

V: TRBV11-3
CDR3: ASSLPGLNNEQF

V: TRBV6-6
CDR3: ASSFPDSEQY

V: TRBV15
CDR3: ATSRDLGGSSYNGQF

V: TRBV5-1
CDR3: ASSFQGMGSTEAF

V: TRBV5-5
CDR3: ASSLAFNTAVMNTKAF

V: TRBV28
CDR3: ASSSFPSGNTIY

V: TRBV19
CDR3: ASSSTSGSLMKQY

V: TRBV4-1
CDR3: ASSQEMSGGLGNTQY

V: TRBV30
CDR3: AWSTSGGSTGELF

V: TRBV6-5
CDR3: ASSYGALSSYEQY

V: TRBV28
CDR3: ASSLQGHTDTQY

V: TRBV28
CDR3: ASSFGRVEQF

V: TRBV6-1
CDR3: ASHPSGTDTQY

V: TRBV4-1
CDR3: ASSSPFGQATNEKLF

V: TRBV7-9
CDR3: ASSLYRGANTEAF

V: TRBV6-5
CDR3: ASSYRLSETQY

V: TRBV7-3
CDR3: ASSETGQDPKLF

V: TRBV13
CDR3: ASSGERTGGNNEQF

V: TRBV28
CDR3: ASSPQRDYGYT

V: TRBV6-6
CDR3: ASMVAGGTPEDEQY

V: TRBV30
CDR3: AWSAYLNVDTKAF

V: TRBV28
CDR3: ASSLVGGDYEQY

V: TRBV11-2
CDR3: ASTGGTGDYYEQY

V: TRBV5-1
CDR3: ASSLGQSTNEKLF

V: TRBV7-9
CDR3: ASTRQGETQY

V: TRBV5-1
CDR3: ASSSRQGLWGNTEAF

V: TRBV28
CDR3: ASTTAGLMNTEAF

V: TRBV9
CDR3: ASSSRGLAGDWGNEQF

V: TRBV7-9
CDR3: ASSFAGRAQEQY

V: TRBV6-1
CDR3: ASSEAYRPPYGYT

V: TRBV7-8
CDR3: ASSLGTSQETQY

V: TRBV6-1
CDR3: ASSESIFQAAF

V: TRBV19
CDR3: ASRGMYQPQH

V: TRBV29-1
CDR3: SVESGPRYNEQF

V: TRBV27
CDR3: ASSFGLGGEQF